Shown below are 27 T cell receptor beta chains from a single sample sequenced in a study of blood T cell repertoires in COVID-19. TCRdb's table, derived via immunoSEQ multiplex PCR, lists solely in-frame clones and lacks some. Of approximately 130,000 clones listed, around 83% are singletons. The sample comprised PBMCs or T cells enriched from blood (not recorded which). These receptor sequences come from a man between 25 and 39 years old who had recovered from COVID-19.

The CDR3 sequence is CASSNSLGGGTDTQYF. CDR3 in DNA: TGTGCCAGCTCTAATTCCCTGGGCGGGGGTACAGATACGCAGTATTTT. V is TRBV28 and J is TRBJ2-3; 7 nucleotides line up with TRBD2. The V segment lost 8 bases and the J segment 3 bases; nucleotides outside the gene matches: 14. The CDR3 is 16 residues long. Per germline, CDR1 MDHEN and CDR2 SYDVKM. The full variable domain, in which reference TRBV28 and TRBJ2-3 provide the parts outside the CDR3, is DVKVTQSSRYLVKRTGEKVFLECVQDMDHENMFWYRQDPGLGLRLIYFSYDVKMKEKGDIPEGYSVSREKKERFSLILESASTNQTSMYLCASSNSLGGGTDTQYFGPGTRLTVL.

The sample holds a few counts of this clone. The gene calls are TRBV10-3 and TRBJ1-1; no firm D call. Trimming pared 2 bases from V and 5 bases from J, leaving 3 bases between. This CDR3 region has 11 residues. Germline V lookup: CDR1 ENHRY, CDR2 SYGVKD. The CDR3 DNA is TGTGCCATCAGTGAGCAAACTGAAGCTTTCTTT. Its translation: CAISEQTEAFF.

The CDR3 here is CASSQEGGPGTNYGYTF. CDR3 nucleotides: TGCGCCAGCAGCCAAGAGGGAGGGCCAGGGACTAACTATGGCTACACCTTC. This chain joins TRBV4-1 and TRBJ1-2; a possible D gene is TRBD1 (5 bases). The CDR3 extends over 17 amino acids. Trimming cost V 0 bases and J 0 bases, with 14 bases left between them. Germline V lookup: CDR1 MGHRA, CDR2 YSYEKL.

The chain combines TRBV27 with TRBJ2-2; TRBD2 matches at 14 bases. CDR3 length equals 17 residues. The J segment lost 4 bases and the V segment lost 6 bases, leaving 7 bases of the junction unmatched. From germline, CDR1 is MNHEY and CDR2 SMNVEV (reference sequence). The CDR3 reads CASSPTSGRATTGELFF. For the CDR3, the DNA is TGTGCCAGCAGCCCGACTAGCGGGAGGGCGACCACCGGGGAGCTGTTTTTT.

In this sample, this clone turned up once. The V gene is TRBV5-1, the J gene TRBJ2-5; the match to TRBD2 covers 9 bases. This CDR3 is 16 amino acids long. Trimming took 2 bases from V and 5 from J; bases not matched to a gene: 10. Per the germline V gene, CDR1 is SGHRS and CDR2 is YFSETQ. This CDR3 is CASSLNSGGIGETQYF. For the CDR3, the DNA is TGCGCCAGCAGCTTAAATAGCGGGGGCATAGGGGAGACCCAGTACTTC.

This rearrangement joins TRBV19 to TRBJ2-5; 10 nucleotides align to TRBD2. V lost 2 bases to trimming and J lost 5 bases; unmatched junction nucleotides: 5. Germline V gene sequence: CDR1 LNHDA, CDR2 SQIVND (reference sequence). This CDR3 has 15 amino acids. The chain's CDR3 is CASSILAGEGETQYF. CDR3 nucleotide sequence: TGTGCCAGTAGTATACTAGCGGGAGAAGGGGAGACCCAGTACTTC.

The rearrangement joins TRBV19 to TRBJ1-1; the D is unclear. From germline, CDR1 is LNHDA and CDR2 SQIVND (reference sequence). The V gene lost 1 base and the J gene lost 0 bases, with 6 bases spanning the gap. The CDR3 is made up of 14 amino acids. The CDR3 loop reads CASSIVAVNTEAFF. The CDR3 nucleotides are TGTGCCAGTAGTATAGTGGCCGTGAACACTGAAGCTTTCTTT.

The rearrangement uses TRBV3-1 (or the pseudogene TRBV3-2) and TRBJ2-4; D gene ambiguous. V was pared by 0 bases and J by 3 bases, with 6 bases between. Germline V gene data show CDR1 as LGHDT and CDR2 as YNNKEL (reference sequence). This CDR3 region has 14 residues. The CDR3 DNA is TGTGCCAGCAGCCAAGAGTATAGCAAAAACATTCAGTACTTC. Amino acid sequence: CASSQEYSKNIQYF.

The V call is TRBV10-1, the J call TRBJ2-7; TRBD1 aligns across 7 bases. V trimming: 6 bases; J trimming: 5 bases; junction bases outside the gene matches: 7. The CDR3 length is 13 residues. The germline V gene encodes CDR1 WNHNN and CDR2 SYGVQD (reference sequence). The CDR3 spells CASRRNRGHEQYV. DNA for the CDR3: TGCGCCAGCAGAAGAAACAGGGGCCACGAGCAGTACGTC.

This clone was detected only once. The chain couples TRBV6-1 to TRBJ2-1, with 10 positions matching TRBD2. This CDR3 has 18 amino acids. CDR1 is MNHNS and CDR2 is SASEGT in the germline V gene. J was trimmed by 7 bases and V by 0 bases; bases with no gene match: 12. The DNA for the CDR3 is TGTGCCAGCAGTGAAGCGCGAATTAGCGGGAGGTATTTTAATGAGCAGTTCTTC. Residues: CASSEARISGRYFNEQFF.

DNA of the CDR3: TGTGCCAGCAGCGGGACAGGGGAGGATCAGCCCCAGCATTTT. Translation gives CASSGTGEDQPQHF. The rearrangement joins TRBV2 to TRBJ1-5, with 10 bases matching TRBD1. CDR1 SNHLY and CDR2 FYNNEI come from the germline V gene. V trimming: 6 bases; J trimming: 5 bases; junction bases outside the gene matches: 4. CDR3 length: 14 residues.

V and J are TRBV4-1 and TRBJ1-5; 7 positions match TRBD1. Germline V gives CDR1 MGHRA, CDR2 YSYEKL. V lost 0 bases and J lost 3; bases outside the gene matches: 8. This CDR3 spans 17 amino acids. CDR3 sequence reads: CASSQDFTGANNQPQHF. The CDR3 DNA reads TGCGCCAGCAGCCAAGATTTCACAGGGGCTAACAATCAGCCCCAGCATTTT.

The V and J genes are TRBV11-3 and TRBJ2-5; TRBD2 agrees at 7 bases. Trimming at V came to 3 bases and at J to 1 base, leaving 5 bases not matched to a gene. Germline CDR1 is SGHNT and CDR2 is YENEEA. This CDR3 has 15 amino acids. Here the CDR3 reads CASSFRGELQETQYF. In DNA form, the CDR3 reads TGTGCCAGCAGCTTCCGGGGGGAGCTCCAAGAGACCCAGTACTTC.

The chain couples TRBV27 to TRBJ1-2; D uncertain. Trimming took off 0 bases at V and 7 bases at J, with 15 bases between the two ends. The CDR3 runs 15 residues. Germline assignment: CDR1 MNHEY and CDR2 SMNVEV (reference sequence). The CDR3 bases are TGTGCCAGCAGTTTATCGGTCGAAGGGAGGGTTGGCTACACCTTC. Translation gives CASSLSVEGRVGYTF.

The V gene is TRBV15, the J gene TRBJ2-5, with D possibly TRBD1 on 6 matching bases. CDR3 size: 16 residues. V was cut by 5 bases and J by 0 bases, with 16 bases left in between. The V gene's germline CDR1 is LNHNV and CDR2 YYDKDF (reference sequence). CDR3 amino acids: CATSGGTGRNQETQYF. CDR3 nucleotide sequence: TGTGCCACCAGCGGGGGAACAGGGAGAAACCAAGAGACCCAGTACTTC. Full variable domain (missing parts from reference TRBV15 and TRBJ2-5): DAMVIQNPRYQVTQFGKPVTLSCSQTLNHNVMYWYQQKSSQAPKLLFHYYDKDFNNEADTPDNFQSRRPNTSFCFLDIRSPGLGDTAMYLCATSGGTGRNQETQYFGPGTRLLVL.

The V and J genes are TRBV5-5 and TRBJ1-4; 7 positions agree with TRBD1. Germline V lookup: CDR1 SGHKS, CDR2 YYEKEE (reference sequence). V was clipped by 4 bases and J by 2 bases; unmatched bases: 5. CDR3 length equals 15 residues. Here the CDR3 reads CASSPQQGTNEKLFF. CDR3 bases: TGTGCCAGCAGCCCACAACAGGGGACTAATGAAAAACTGTTTTTT.

The chain has TRBV19 and TRBJ1-2, with D perhaps TRBD1 (5 bases). V was trimmed by 1 base and J by 7 bases, leaving 10 bases between them. The CDR3 runs to 13 residues. Germline V gene data show CDR1 as LNHDA and CDR2 as SQIVND (reference sequence). The CDR3 DNA sequence: TGTGCCAGTAGTATAGGGCAGGGTAGTGGCTACACCTTC. Protein sequence: CASSIGQGSGYTF.

The chain recombines TRBV18 with TRBJ2-5; 8 bases fit TRBD1. Germline trimming cut 3 bases from V and 2 bases from J; bases unmatched to any gene: 8. The CDR3 runs 16 residues. The germline V gene has CDR1 KGHSH and CDR2 LQKENI. CDR3 coding DNA: TGTGCCAGCTCACCGGACGGACAGGGCCCACAAGAGACCCAGTACTTC. It yields the protein CASSPDGQGPQETQYF.

The V gene is TRBV6-1, the J gene TRBJ1-2; no reliable D call. This CDR3 has 14 residues. The germline gives CDR1 MNHNS, CDR2 SASEGT. V was pared by 3 bases and J by 4 bases, with 12 bases between. CDR3 residues: CASSDSGSVYGYTF. CDR3 nucleotide sequence: TGTGCCAGCAGTGATTCCGGGAGTGTCTATGGCTACACCTTC.

The J gene is TRBJ1-4, the V gene TRBV18; 9 bases agree with TRBD1. Germline CDR1 is KGHSH and CDR2 is LQKENI. CDR3 length: 14 residues. V was pared by 3 bases and J by 5 bases, with 1 base of the junction left unmatched. CDR3: CASSPGQGNEKLFF. The CDR3 region has the DNA TGTGCCAGCTCACCGGGACAGGGCAATGAAAAACTGTTTTTT.

This clone was seen just once. The chain employs TRBV29-1 and TRBJ1-1; D is unresolved. Per germline, CDR1 SQVTM and CDR2 ANQGSEA. V was clipped by 4 bases and J by 2 bases, with 8 bases between them. The CDR3 totals 12 residues. The CDR3 spells CSVAVSNTEAFF. DNA for the CDR3: TGCAGCGTTGCTGTCTCCAACACTGAAGCTTTCTTT.

CDR3 nucleotides: TGTGCCAGCAGAGGGAGACTAGCCGACATAGGGACCCAGTACTTC. It encodes CASRGRLADIGTQYF. The chain recombines TRBV2 with TRBJ2-5, with TRBD2 matching 7 bases. With V trimmed by 6 bases and J by 7 bases, 14 bases remained unmatched. CDR1 and CDR2 from the germline V gene are SNHLY and FYNNEI. This CDR3 is 15 amino acids long.

The genes are TRBV6-5 and TRBJ2-3; 9 bases map to TRBD1. The CDR3 contains 15 residues. Losses at the gene ends were 6 bases for V and 2 bases for J; bases not matched to a gene: 6. Germline V gives CDR1 MNHEY, CDR2 SVGAGI. CDR3: CASRPTGGHTDTQYF. CDR3 DNA: TGTGCCAGCAGACCCACAGGGGGCCACACAGATACGCAGTATTTT.

The V gene is TRBV7-9, the J gene TRBJ1-6, with 7 bases that match TRBD1. The CDR3 sequence is 16 residues long. Trimming removed 5 bases from V and 0 bases from J; junction bases left unmatched: 4. Germline CDR1 is SEHNR and CDR2 is FQNEAQ (reference sequence). The CDR3 sequence: CASSPQGGSYNSPLHF. In DNA, the CDR3 is TGTGCCAGCAGCCCCCAGGGGGGCTCCTATAATTCACCCCTCCACTTT.

This chain joins TRBV10-3 and TRBJ1-1; D is ambiguous. Looked up from germline, CDR1 is ENHRY and CDR2 is SYGVKD. This CDR3 has 14 residues. Deletions cut 0 bases from V and 8 bases from J, with 13 bases between. The CDR3 loop is CAISESIAPLEAFF. The DNA for the CDR3 is TGTGCCATCAGTGAGTCGATCGCGCCTCTCGAAGCTTTCTTT.

This chain links TRBV29-1 with TRBJ2-1; maybe TRBD1 (6 bases). Trimming stripped 2 bases from V and 7 bases from J, with 21 bases between. CDR3 size: 16 residues. Looked up from germline, CDR1 is SQVTM and CDR2 is ANQGSEA. The CDR3 sequence: CSVENPRYRASNEQFF. The CDR3 nucleotides are TGCAGCGTTGAAAACCCCAGATACAGGGCGAGTAATGAGCAGTTCTTC.

This rearrangement joins TRBV6-5 to TRBJ2-7; 7 nucleotides align to TRBD2. The CDR3 is made up of 13 amino acids. CDR1 and CDR2 from the germline V gene are MNHEY and SVGAGI. With 6 bases clipped from V and 6 bases from J, the junction kept 8 bases outside the gene matches. Here the CDR3 DNA reads TGTGCCAGCAGCCCCCGACTAGCATTCGAGCAGTACGTC. Amino acid sequence: CASSPRLAFEQYV.